This is a list of T cell receptor beta chains from one sample in a study of T cell repertoires in cytomegalovirus infection. TCRdb recomputed calls from the reads with MiXCR, one row per CDR3 protein. The data contain about 300,000 distinct CDR3 sequences, approximately 10% of them singletons. Sequenced input: PBMCs. These receptors all come from a human donor in good health (CMV status not recorded). Some clones in this sample may be carry-over from other donors' samples. Each CDR3 is given with its conserved first and last residue. The order of the fields is CDR3 protein, CDR3 DNA, clone size, V gene, D gene, J gene. A D gene is named only where the DNA matches it firmly. A row's size may be missing; if present it is once, few, many or a size class.

CDR3aa: CASSEGLAGVRETQYF
CDR3nt: TGTGCCAGCAGTGAGGGGTTAGCGGGGGTGAGAGAGACCCAGTACTTC
abundance: NA
v_gene: TRBV6-1
d_gene: TRBD2
j_gene: TRBJ2-5

CDR3aa: CASSPRMVETQYF
CDR3nt: TGTGCCAGCAGTCCGAGAATGGTAGAGACCCAGTACTTC
abundance: many
v_gene: TRBV7-2
d_gene: NA
j_gene: TRBJ2-5

CDR3aa: CASSRQRTRNGYTF
CDR3nt: TGTGCCAGCAGCCGACAAAGGACCCGGAATGGCTACACCTTC
abundance: many
v_gene: TRBV7-2
d_gene: NA
j_gene: TRBJ1-2

CDR3aa: CASSSFRGNEQFF
CDR3nt: TGTGCCAGCAGTTCCTTCCGGGGCAATGAGCAGTTCTTC
abundance: many
v_gene: TRBV7-2
d_gene: NA
j_gene: TRBJ2-1

CDR3aa: CASKISTLNTEAFF
CDR3nt: TGTGCCAGCAAAATTTCGACTCTGAACACTGAAGCTTTCTTT
abundance: many
v_gene: TRBV6-6
d_gene: NA
j_gene: TRBJ1-1

CDR3aa: CASARGGIDEQFF
CDR3nt: TGTGCTAGTGCCAGGGGGGGGATCGATGAGCAGTTCTTC
abundance: NA
v_gene: TRBV12-5
d_gene: NA
j_gene: TRBJ2-1

CDR3aa: CATQPPGTDTQYF
CDR3nt: TGTGCCACCCAGCCGCCGGGGACGGATACGCAGTATTTT
abundance: NA
v_gene: TRBV24-1
d_gene: NA
j_gene: TRBJ2-3

CDR3aa: CASSIGLAGTSSWEYF
CDR3nt: TGTGCCAGCAGCATCGGACTAGCGGGAACTAGTTCTTGGGAGTATTTT
abundance: NA
v_gene: TRBV11-1
d_gene: TRBD2
j_gene: TRBJ2-3

CDR3aa: CASSRTSQGTGDRANYGYTF
CDR3nt: TGCGCCAGCAGCCGAACGTCCCAGGGGACAGGGGACAGAGCTAACTATGGCTACACCTTC
abundance: many
v_gene: TRBV4-1
d_gene: TRBD1
j_gene: TRBJ1-2

CDR3aa: CASSSRHGAANEKLFF
CDR3nt: TGTGCCAGCAGCTCCCGGCACGGGGCCGCGAATGAAAAACTGTTTTTT
abundance: many
v_gene: TRBV7-6
d_gene: NA
j_gene: TRBJ1-4

CDR3aa: CASSQDMRVLINEQFF
CDR3nt: TGTGCCAGCAGCCAAGATATGCGGGTATTAATCAATGAGCAGTTCTTC
abundance: NA
v_gene: TRBV14
d_gene: NA
j_gene: TRBJ2-1

CDR3aa: CASSFPGANYGYTF
CDR3nt: TGTGCCAGCAGCTTCCCAGGGGCCAACTATGGCTACACCTTC
abundance: many
v_gene: TRBV7-2
d_gene: NA
j_gene: TRBJ1-2

CDR3aa: CSASHLTGTQYF
CDR3nt: TGCAGTGCTAGTCACCTCACTGGGACCCAGTACTTC
abundance: NA
v_gene: TRBV20-1
d_gene: NA
j_gene: TRBJ2-5

CDR3aa: CASRIGGGTEAFF
CDR3nt: TGTGCCAGCAGAATAGGGGGCGGTACTGAAGCTTTCTTT
abundance: many
v_gene: TRBV2
d_gene: TRBD1
j_gene: TRBJ1-1

CDR3aa: CSAPNALAGGTDTQYF
CDR3nt: TGCAGTGCTCCCAATGCCCTAGCGGGGGGCACAGATACGCAGTATTTT
abundance: few
v_gene: TRBV20-1
d_gene: TRBD2
j_gene: TRBJ2-3

CDR3aa: CASSLGLTSFSAEAFF
CDR3nt: TGTGCCAGCAGCTTAGGTCTGACTAGCTTTAGTGCTGAAGCTTTCTTT
abundance: many
v_gene: TRBV7-2
d_gene: NA
j_gene: TRBJ1-1

CDR3aa: CASSSSSGSTGANVLTF
CDR3nt: TGTGCCAGCAGCTCCAGTTCGGGCAGTACTGGGGCCAACGTCCTGACTTTC
abundance: many
v_gene: TRBV7-9
d_gene: NA
j_gene: TRBJ2-6

CDR3aa: CSAFGTGTDTQYF
CDR3nt: TGCAGTGCTTTCGGGACTGGAACAGATACGCAGTATTTT
abundance: few
v_gene: TRBV20-1
d_gene: NA
j_gene: TRBJ2-3

CDR3aa: CSVDEGDYGYTF
CDR3nt: TGCAGCGTTGATGAGGGGGACTATGGCTACACCTTC
abundance: NA
v_gene: TRBV29-1
d_gene: NA
j_gene: TRBJ1-2

CDR3aa: CASSLGGAGGHDEQFF
CDR3nt: TGTGCCAGCAGCTTAGGGGGGGCAGGGGGTCACGATGAGCAGTTCTTC
abundance: many
v_gene: TRBV7-3
d_gene: NA
j_gene: TRBJ2-1

CDR3aa: CASSSPGAGGNNEQFF
CDR3nt: TGTGCCAGCAGTTCACCGGGCGCGGGGGGGAATAATGAGCAGTTCTTC
abundance: many
v_gene: TRBV28
d_gene: TRBD2
j_gene: TRBJ2-1

CDR3aa: CASSLARYTGELFF
CDR3nt: TGTGCCAGCAGCTTGGCCCGATACACCGGGGAGCTGTTTTTT
abundance: many
v_gene: TRBV5-4
d_gene: NA
j_gene: TRBJ2-2

CDR3aa: CASRGGKNIQYF
CDR3nt: TGTGCCAGCCGGGGGGGCAAAAACATTCAGTACTTC
abundance: many
v_gene: TRBV28
d_gene: TRBD2
j_gene: TRBJ2-4

CDR3aa: CASSFSGTSSNEQFF
CDR3nt: TGTGCCAGCAGCTTTTCCGGGACTAGCTCCAATGAGCAGTTCTTC
abundance: medium-sized
v_gene: TRBV7-2
d_gene: TRBD2
j_gene: TRBJ2-1

CDR3aa: CASSYSGMNTEAFF
CDR3nt: TGTGCCAGCAGTTACTCGGGAATGAACACTGAAGCTTTCTTT
abundance: many
v_gene: TRBV6-5
d_gene: NA
j_gene: TRBJ1-1

CDR3aa: CASSGRDPRSGANVLTF
CDR3nt: TGTGCCAGCAGCGGCCGGGACCCCCGCTCTGGGGCCAACGTCCTGACTTTC
abundance: NA
v_gene: TRBV7-9
d_gene: NA
j_gene: TRBJ2-6

CDR3aa: CASSLGDRKLFF
CDR3nt: TGTGCCAGCAGCTTAGGGGACAGAAAACTGTTTTTT
abundance: NA
v_gene: TRBV7-9
d_gene: TRBD1
j_gene: TRBJ1-4

CDR3aa: CASSQWTSPGGTEAFF
CDR3nt: TGTGCCAGCAGCCAATGGACTTCTCCCGGTGGGACTGAAGCTTTCTTT
abundance: NA
v_gene: TRBV3-1
d_gene: NA
j_gene: TRBJ1-1

CDR3aa: CASSSEGSGNTIYF
CDR3nt: TGTGCCAGCAGTTCTGAGGGGTCTGGAAACACCATATATTTT
abundance: few
v_gene: TRBV7-9
d_gene: NA
j_gene: TRBJ1-3

CDR3aa: CSARAPGGATGNSPLHF
CDR3nt: TGCAGTGCTAGAGCACCCGGGGGCGCTACTGGGAATTCACCCCTCCACTTT
abundance: many
v_gene: TRBV20-1
d_gene: NA
j_gene: TRBJ1-6

CDR3aa: CASGQVPNTGELFF
CDR3nt: TGTGCCAGCGGACAGGTTCCGAACACCGGGGAGCTGTTTTTT
abundance: few
v_gene: TRBV7-9
d_gene: TRBD1
j_gene: TRBJ2-2

CDR3aa: CASSLDGRRTDTQYF
CDR3nt: TGTGCCAGCAGCTTAGATGGCAGGCGCACAGATACGCAGTATTTT
abundance: many
v_gene: TRBV7-2
d_gene: NA
j_gene: TRBJ2-3

CDR3aa: CASSEYGIMNTEAFF
CDR3nt: TGTGCCAGCAGTGAATACGGAATTATGAACACTGAAGCTTTCTTT
abundance: many
v_gene: TRBV25-1
d_gene: NA
j_gene: TRBJ1-1

CDR3aa: CSARLRDRGTGELFF
CDR3nt: TGCAGTGCTAGATTGCGGGACAGGGGCACCGGGGAGCTGTTTTTT
abundance: many
v_gene: TRBV20-1
d_gene: TRBD1
j_gene: TRBJ2-2

CDR3aa: CASSPVRGGPNTGELFF
CDR3nt: TGTGCCAGCAGCCCCGTACGCGGGGGCCCTAACACCGGGGAGCTGTTTTTT
abundance: NA
v_gene: TRBV5-5
d_gene: NA
j_gene: TRBJ2-2

CDR3aa: CASSWDRRPSGANVLTF
CDR3nt: TGTGCCAGCAGTTGGGACCGTAGGCCCTCTGGGGCCAACGTCCTGACTTTC
abundance: many
v_gene: TRBV5-5
d_gene: NA
j_gene: TRBJ2-6

CDR3aa: CATRLAGGNNEQFF
CDR3nt: TGTGCCACCAGACTAGCGGGGGGGAACAATGAGCAGTTCTTC
abundance: many
v_gene: TRBV10-3
d_gene: TRBD2
j_gene: TRBJ2-1

CDR3aa: CASSLSGQGVKDTQYF
CDR3nt: TGTGCCAGCAGTTTATCGGGACAGGGGGTAAAGGATACGCAGTATTTT
abundance: many
v_gene: TRBV28
d_gene: TRBD1
j_gene: TRBJ2-3

CDR3aa: CASRKGGGHYNEQFF
CDR3nt: TGTGCCAGTAGGAAGGGCGGGGGCCACTACAATGAGCAGTTCTTC
abundance: many
v_gene: TRBV19
d_gene: NA
j_gene: TRBJ2-1

CDR3aa: CASSPLTGGISNEQFF
CDR3nt: TGTGCCAGCAGCCCTCTGACCGGGGGTATTTCTAATGAGCAGTTCTTC
abundance: many
v_gene: TRBV7-2
d_gene: NA
j_gene: TRBJ2-1

CDR3aa: CASSFRLAGGTAKETQYF
CDR3nt: TGCGCCAGCAGCTTCAGGCTAGCGGGGGGAACTGCCAAAGAGACCCAGTACTTC
abundance: many
v_gene: TRBV5-1
d_gene: TRBD2
j_gene: TRBJ2-5

CDR3aa: CASSIIGASNQPQHF
CDR3nt: TGTGCCAGTAGTATTATTGGGGCTAGCAATCAGCCCCAGCATTTT
abundance: NA
v_gene: TRBV19
d_gene: NA
j_gene: TRBJ1-5

CDR3aa: CASRHSTDTQYF
CDR3nt: TGTGCCAGCAGGCACAGCACAGATACGCAGTATTTT
abundance: many
v_gene: TRBV6-1
d_gene: NA
j_gene: TRBJ2-3

CDR3aa: CASSPVPGLAGADTQYF
CDR3nt: TGCGCCAGCAGCCCCGTACCGGGACTAGCGGGGGCCGATACGCAGTATTTT
abundance: NA
v_gene: TRBV5-1
d_gene: TRBD2
j_gene: TRBJ2-3

CDR3aa: CASSPTGPYQETQYF
CDR3nt: TGTGCCAGCAGCCCGACAGGTCCGTACCAAGAGACCCAGTACTTC
abundance: many
v_gene: TRBV7-8
d_gene: NA
j_gene: TRBJ2-5

CDR3aa: CASSVATPGRGLNEQFF
CDR3nt: TGTGCCAGCAGCGTAGCCACCCCGGGCAGGGGGCTTAATGAGCAGTTCTTC
abundance: few
v_gene: TRBV9
d_gene: TRBD1
j_gene: TRBJ2-1

CDR3aa: CSVRGRGRTGELFF
CDR3nt: TGCAGCGTCAGGGGCAGGGGGCGCACCGGGGAGCTGTTTTTT
abundance: few
v_gene: TRBV29-1
d_gene: TRBD1
j_gene: TRBJ2-2

CDR3aa: CSVAQGGSSYEQYF
CDR3nt: TGCAGCGTTGCCCAGGGAGGCAGCTCCTACGAGCAGTACTTC
abundance: many
v_gene: TRBV29-1
d_gene: NA
j_gene: TRBJ2-7